This T cell receptor beta chain came from a study of PD-L1 blockade in urothelial cancer. The wider study: Blood drawn 3 weeks (second dose) and 6 weeks after treatment start was analyzed.

Using immunoSEQ multiplex PCR, the repertoire was profiled, and TCRdb retains in-frame clones only, with some absent. This sample yields around 120,000 clones, of which approximately 85% are seen a single time; 2.4% belongs to the top ten. Germline CDR1 and CDR2: SGHAT and FQDESV (reference sequence). V was pared by 0 bases and J by 3 bases, with 3 bases between. The CDR3 covers 12 residues. The genes are TRBV11-1 and TRBJ2-7; D unresolved. Here the sequenced sample was PBMCs, taken around atezolizumab (anti-PD-L1) treatment. This TCR was recovered from a man in his forties or fifties with urothelial cancer. The CDR3 loop is CASSLASYEQYF. The CDR3 nucleotides are TGTGCCAGCAGCTTAGCCAGCTACGAGCAGTACTTC.